The rows below give T cell receptor beta chains drawn from one sample of a study of OX40 agonist ivuxolimab in advanced cancers. Assay: immunoSEQ multiplex PCR; the TCRdb copy retains only in-frame clones and omits some. Of roughly 92,000 clones in the sample, approximately 88% were seen once. Sequenced here: CD4+ or CD8+ T cells sorted from blood, sampled in a trial of the OX40 agonist ivuxolimab. The source is an adult with an advanced solid tumor such as melanoma, head and neck, liver or kidney cancer. The CDR3 runs from the conserved cysteine through the conserved F or W. Fields, in order: V gene, clone size, D gene, J gene, CDR3 protein, CDR3 DNA. A D gene is named only where the DNA matches it firmly. The size of a clone is reported for some rows only, either as once, few or many, or as a class for expanded clones.

v_call: TRBV4-3; clone_size: -; d_call: TRBD1; j_call: TRBJ1-1; cdr3_aa: CASSQDGPGQGFSFWTEAFF; cdr3_nt: TGCGCCAGCAGCCAAGATGGTCCGGGACAGGGTTTTTCCTTTTGGACTGAAGCTTTCTTT
v_call: TRBV4-1; clone_size: -; d_call: TRBD1; j_call: TRBJ1-1; cdr3_aa: CASSQDQGGENTEAFF; cdr3_nt: TGCGCCAGCAGCCAAGATCAGGGGGGTGAAAACACTGAAGCTTTCTTT
v_call: TRBV2; clone_size: once; d_call: -; j_call: TRBJ1-1; cdr3_aa: CASSGQLRTEAFF; cdr3_nt: TGTGCCAGCAGTGGACAACTGAGGACTGAAGCTTTCTTT
v_call: TRBV10-1; clone_size: few; d_call: TRBD2; j_call: TRBJ2-7; cdr3_aa: CASSGEGTGEYEQYF; cdr3_nt: TGCGCCAGCAGTGGGGAGGGAACGGGAGAGTACGAGCAGTACTTC
v_call: TRBV7-2; clone_size: -; d_call: -; j_call: TRBJ2-1; cdr3_aa: CASSPGTMVGNEQFF; cdr3_nt: TGTGCCAGCAGCCCCGGGACGATGGTAGGTAATGAGCAGTTCTTC
v_call: TRBV6-6; clone_size: few; d_call: TRBD1; j_call: TRBJ1-5; cdr3_aa: CASSSQGQGPHQPQHF; cdr3_nt: TGTGCCAGCAGTTCCCAGGGACAGGGACCGCATCAGCCCCAGCATTTT
v_call: TRBV11-2; clone_size: -; d_call: -; j_call: TRBJ2-7; cdr3_aa: CASSPHQSYEQYF; cdr3_nt: TGTGCCAGCAGCCCTCACCAATCCTACGAGCAGTACTTC
v_call: TRBV6-1; clone_size: -; d_call: TRBD1; j_call: TRBJ2-2; cdr3_aa: CAGGQGVIPGELFF; cdr3_nt: TGTGCCGGGGGACAGGGGGTTATCCCCGGGGAGCTGTTTTTT
v_call: TRBV6-5; clone_size: -; d_call: TRBD2; j_call: TRBJ2-5; cdr3_aa: CASTPPSGGIPTQYF; cdr3_nt: TGTGCCAGCACCCCCCCCAGCGGGGGTATCCCTACCCAGTACTTC
v_call: TRBV5-5; clone_size: -; d_call: -; j_call: TRBJ1-5; cdr3_aa: CASRGHSNQPQHF; cdr3_nt: TGTGCCAGCAGGGGGCATAGCAATCAGCCCCAGCATTTT
v_call: TRBV30; clone_size: -; d_call: TRBD1; j_call: TRBJ1-3; cdr3_aa: CALNRDRVLSGNTIYF; cdr3_nt: TGTGCCTTGAACCGGGACAGGGTACTCTCTGGAAACACCATATATTTT
v_call: TRBV12-2; clone_size: -; d_call: -; j_call: TRBJ1-3; cdr3_aa: CASPPPKAYSGNTIYF; cdr3_nt: TGTGCAAGTCCCCCTCCTAAGGCCTACTCTGGAAACACCATATATTTT
v_call: TRBV11-2; clone_size: -; d_call: -; j_call: TRBJ2-5; cdr3_aa: CASSFQGVETQYF; cdr3_nt: TGTGCCAGCAGCTTTCAGGGAGTGGAGACCCAGTACTTC
v_call: TRBV15; clone_size: -; d_call: -; j_call: TRBJ2-5; cdr3_aa: CATSRAGETQYF; cdr3_nt: TGTGCCACCAGCAGAGCCGGTGAGACCCAGTACTTC
v_call: TRBV5-6; clone_size: -; d_call: -; j_call: TRBJ2-7; cdr3_aa: CASSFARVRARGSYEQYF; cdr3_nt: TGTGCCAGCAGCTTCGCCAGGGTTAGGGCTAGGGGCTCCTACGAGCAGTACTTC
v_call: TRBV5-1; clone_size: -; d_call: TRBD2; j_call: TRBJ2-3; cdr3_aa: CASSLGPASGRDTQYF; cdr3_nt: TGCGCCAGCAGCTTGGGTCCTGCTAGCGGGAGGGATACGCAGTATTTT
v_call: TRBV2; clone_size: -; d_call: -; j_call: TRBJ1-5; cdr3_aa: CASREVNMGNQPQHF; cdr3_nt: TGTGCCAGCAGGGAGGTAAATATGGGCAATCAGCCCCAGCATTTT
v_call: TRBV11-2; clone_size: -; d_call: -; j_call: TRBJ2-3; cdr3_aa: CASSLGLSSDTQYF; cdr3_nt: TGTGCCAGCAGCTTAGGTCTATCCTCAGATACGCAGTATTTT
v_call: TRBV5-6; clone_size: once; d_call: -; j_call: TRBJ2-7; cdr3_aa: CASSLKREYEQYF; cdr3_nt: TGTGCCAGCAGCTTGAAGAGGGAGTACGAGCAGTACTTC
v_call: TRBV30; clone_size: few; d_call: TRBD1; j_call: TRBJ1-1; cdr3_aa: CAWGTGMNTEAFF; cdr3_nt: TGTGCCTGGGGGACAGGCATGAACACTGAAGCTTTCTTT
v_call: TRBV29-1; clone_size: few; d_call: -; j_call: TRBJ1-1; cdr3_aa: CSVAAANTEAFF; cdr3_nt: TGCAGCGTTGCCGCAGCCAACACTGAAGCTTTCTTT
v_call: TRBV5-1; clone_size: -; d_call: TRBD1; j_call: TRBJ2-7; cdr3_aa: CASSATGEEQYF; cdr3_nt: TGCGCCAGCAGCGCCACAGGGGAAGAGCAGTACTTC
v_call: TRBV15; clone_size: -; d_call: TRBD2; j_call: TRBJ2-2; cdr3_aa: CATSRSLAGYTGELFF; cdr3_nt: TGTGCCACCAGCAGATCGCTAGCGGGATATACCGGGGAGCTGTTTTTT
v_call: TRBV5-1; clone_size: -; d_call: -; j_call: TRBJ2-5; cdr3_aa: CASSFGREETQYF; cdr3_nt: TGCGCCAGCAGCTTTGGACGGGAAGAGACCCAGTACTTC
v_call: TRBV4-1; clone_size: -; d_call: -; j_call: TRBJ1-2; cdr3_aa: CASSQDSGQWRGYTF; cdr3_nt: TGCGCCAGCAGCCAAGACTCCGGACAGTGGCGCGGCTACACCTTC
v_call: TRBV11-2; clone_size: -; d_call: -; j_call: TRBJ2-3; cdr3_aa: CASSPTGEGTDTQYF; cdr3_nt: TGTGCCAGCAGCCCTACAGGGGAGGGAACAGATACGCAGTATTTT
v_call: TRBV7-3; clone_size: -; d_call: -; j_call: TRBJ2-2; cdr3_aa: CASSSDTGELFF; cdr3_nt: TGTGCCAGCAGCTCCGACACCGGGGAGCTGTTTTTT
v_call: TRBV5-1; clone_size: once; d_call: -; j_call: TRBJ2-7; cdr3_aa: CASSYSSRDFDEQYF; cdr3_nt: TGCGCCAGCAGCTACTCGAGTCGGGACTTCGACGAGCAGTACTTC
v_call: TRBV29-1; clone_size: -; d_call: -; j_call: TRBJ2-6; cdr3_aa: CSVAGAANVLTF; cdr3_nt: TGCAGCGTTGCGGGGGCAGCCAACGTCCTGACTTTC
v_call: TRBV2; clone_size: -; d_call: -; j_call: TRBJ2-1; cdr3_aa: CATQATNYNEQFF; cdr3_nt: TGTGCCACCCAAGCGACCAACTACAATGAGCAGTTCTTC
v_call: TRBV7-2; clone_size: -; d_call: -; j_call: TRBJ2-7; cdr3_aa: CASTPGGSLNYEQYF; cdr3_nt: TGTGCCAGCACCCCCGGGGGCAGCCTCAACTACGAGCAGTACTTC
v_call: TRBV6-5; clone_size: -; d_call: -; j_call: TRBJ2-2; cdr3_aa: CASSYSRASNTGELFF; cdr3_nt: TGTGCCAGCAGTTACTCGAGGGCATCGAACACCGGGGAGCTGTTTTTT
v_call: TRBV20-1; clone_size: -; d_call: -; j_call: TRBJ1-2; cdr3_aa: CSATAVYGYTF; cdr3_nt: TGCAGTGCTACGGCCGTCTATGGCTACACCTTC
v_call: TRBV2; clone_size: once; d_call: TRBD1; j_call: TRBJ2-6; cdr3_aa: CAEGQGADGANVLTF; cdr3_nt: TGTGCCGAGGGACAGGGGGCTGATGGGGCCAACGTCCTGACTTTC
v_call: TRBV5-6; clone_size: few; d_call: -; j_call: TRBJ2-1; cdr3_aa: CASSSVRSGAGWNEQFF; cdr3_nt: TGTGCCAGCAGCTCCGTTCGTTCGGGGGCGGGGTGGAATGAGCAGTTCTTC
v_call: TRBV28; clone_size: -; d_call: -; j_call: TRBJ1-5; cdr3_aa: CASSFDRGNQPQHF; cdr3_nt: TGTGCCAGCAGTTTTGATAGAGGCAATCAGCCCCAGCATTTT
v_call: TRBV10-3; clone_size: -; d_call: TRBD1; j_call: TRBJ1-2; cdr3_aa: CATRTGQAGYTF; cdr3_nt: TGTGCCACCAGGACAGGGCAGGCAGGCTACACCTTC
v_call: TRBV6-1; clone_size: -; d_call: TRBD1; j_call: TRBJ1-5; cdr3_aa: CASSEVGTGNQPQHF; cdr3_nt: TGTGCCAGCAGTGAAGTTGGGACAGGCAATCAGCCCCAGCATTTT
v_call: TRBV9; clone_size: -; d_call: -; j_call: TRBJ2-2; cdr3_aa: CASSDTPGDTGELFF; cdr3_nt: TGTGCCAGCAGCGATACCCCTGGGGACACCGGGGAGCTGTTTTTT
v_call: TRBV6-1; clone_size: -; d_call: TRBD1; j_call: TRBJ1-5; cdr3_aa: CANGQDGNQPQHF; cdr3_nt: TGTGCCAACGGACAGGATGGCAATCAGCCCCAGCATTTT
v_call: TRBV6-1; clone_size: -; d_call: -; j_call: TRBJ2-1; cdr3_aa: CASSETPDREQFF; cdr3_nt: TGTGCCAGCAGTGAAACGCCGGACCGCGAGCAGTTCTTC
v_call: TRBV9; clone_size: -; d_call: TRBD1; j_call: TRBJ1-1; cdr3_aa: CASSVAPPDRGGLMNTEAFF; cdr3_nt: TGTGCCAGCAGCGTAGCGCCCCCGGACAGGGGGGGCCTAATGAACACTGAAGCTTTCTTT
v_call: TRBV9; clone_size: -; d_call: TRBD2; j_call: TRBJ2-3; cdr3_aa: CASSALAGTPSTDTQYF; cdr3_nt: TGTGCCAGCAGCGCCCTAGCGGGGACACCGAGCACAGATACGCAGTATTTT
v_call: TRBV11-1; clone_size: -; d_call: -; j_call: TRBJ1-1; cdr3_aa: CASSSRVSTEAFF; cdr3_nt: TGTGCCAGCAGCTCGCGGGTCTCCACTGAAGCTTTCTTT
v_call: TRBV11-3; clone_size: -; d_call: TRBD1; j_call: TRBJ2-1; cdr3_aa: CASSRDSSYNEQFF; cdr3_nt: TGTGCCAGCAGCCGGGACAGCTCCTACAATGAGCAGTTCTTC
v_call: TRBV30; clone_size: -; d_call: -; j_call: TRBJ1-2; cdr3_aa: CAWGAPGGYTF; cdr3_nt: TGTGCCTGGGGGGCCCCCGGCGGCTACACCTTC
v_call: TRBV7-9; clone_size: few; d_call: -; j_call: TRBJ1-3; cdr3_aa: CASSSRTRGNTIYF; cdr3_nt: TGTGCCAGCAGCTCCAGGACCCGGGGAAACACCATATATTTT
v_call: TRBV10-2; clone_size: -; d_call: TRBD1; j_call: TRBJ1-3; cdr3_aa: CASIDRGLGNTIYF; cdr3_nt: TGCGCCAGTATTGACAGGGGGCTAGGAAACACCATATATTTT
v_call: TRBV10-1; clone_size: -; d_call: -; j_call: TRBJ2-7; cdr3_aa: CASSESGVEQYF; cdr3_nt: TGCGCCAGCAGTGAGTCAGGGGTCGAGCAGTACTTC